This T cell receptor (beta chain) is from a study of cytomegalovirus exposure and HLA in healthy donors. Study-wide results and caveats: When analyzed later, a missense DCLRE1C variant was found to be linked to TCR beta V- and J-gene trimming.

A remark on this clone: As yet, its antigen is unknown.

13 Jbeta primers and 60 Vbeta primers were used for the PCR. TCRdb keeps only in-frame clones here, not all; method: immunoSEQ multiplex PCR. The sample shows some 140,000 clones, less than 80% of them seen only once. The CDR3 sequence is 15 residues long. Losses at the gene ends were 3 bases for V and 5 bases for J; bases not matched to a gene: 9. The V gene's germline CDR1 is SGHAT and CDR2 FQNNGV. The receptor was derived from a man over 45 in good health and CMV-seropositive. The specimen was PBMCs. The gene calls are TRBV11-2 and TRBJ1-1; TRBD1 matches at 7 bases. CDR3 DNA: TGTGCCAGCAGCTTGGGCAGGGGGAGGAGAACTGAAGCTTTCTTT. It translates to CASSLGRGRRTEAFF.